This T cell receptor (beta chain) was sequenced for a study of cytomegalovirus exposure and HLA in healthy donors. Study findings and constraints: Later on, an analysis tied approximately 17,000 TCR beta sequences to HLA alleles at 0.05 false discovery rate.

Details on this clone: Antigen specificity is unknown.

PCR involved 60 Vbeta and 13 Jbeta primers. Some clones are missing from TCRdb's copy, which holds only in-frame ones; the method was immunoSEQ multiplex PCR. The sample has 210,000 or so clones, over 70% seen once; the top ten hold roughly 1.3%. V lost 5 bases to trimming and J lost 1 base, with 8 bases between them. Per germline, CDR1 SQVTM and CDR2 ANQGSEA. This CDR3 is 12 amino acids long. The TCR was taken from a young man in good health and CMV-seronegative. This sequence joins TRBV29-1 and TRBJ2-5; D may be TRBD1 (5 bases). The sample consisted of PBMCs. CDR3: CSVCTGQETQYF. The CDR3 DNA follows: TGCAGCGTTTGTACAGGCCAAGAGACCCAGTACTTC.